One and the same sample provided the 5 T cell receptor beta chains below, sequenced in a study of T cells in Graves' hyperthyroidism and ophthalmopathy. It was RNA transcripts that yielded the amplified TCR beta CDR3 regions. First-round RT-PCR of the TCR CDR3 relied on the HTBI primer set. TCRdb re-derived calls from the multiplex PCR reads in MiXCR, one entry per CDR3 protein. This sample carries fewer than 400,000 distinct CDR3 sequences, over 13% of them seen once, and the ten largest clones take 25% to 30%. What was sequenced was blood. The receptors come from a man between 50 and 59 years old with Graves' ophthalmopathy.

This clonotype was counted many times. The rearrangement uses TRBV29-1 and TRBJ2-5; TRBD1 matches 8 bases. This CDR3 is built from 12 residues. CDR1 and CDR2 from the germline V gene are SQVTM and ANQGSEA. V was pared by 7 bases and J by 2 bases, with 3 bases of the junction left unmatched. The CDR3: CSAGQGQETQYF. DNA for the CDR3: TGCAGCGCAGGACAGGGACAAGAGACCCAGTACTTC.

This clonotype was counted many times. This chain's CDR3 is CASKSGKTGKSSYEQYF. The CDR3 DNA reads TGTGCCAGCAAGTCAGGCAAGACAGGGAAGAGCTCCTACGAGCAGTACTTC. The chain links TRBV2 to TRBJ2-7, with 7 bases matching TRBD1. Trimming cost V 7 bases and J 0 bases; bases outside gene matches: 15. Germline V CDR1 and CDR2: SNHLY, FYNNEI. The length of the CDR3 is 17 residues.

In its sample, this clonotype was seen many times. This chain's CDR3 is CSVRGSGLDTGELFF. CDR3 bases: TGCAGTGTTAGGGGCAGCGGGCTAGACACCGGGGAGCTGTTTTTT. The rearrangement joins TRBV20-1 to TRBJ2-2; TRBD2 might be the D (6 bases). The V gene lost 7 bases and the J gene lost 3 bases, with 18 bases spanning the gap. The CDR3 is 15 residues long. Germline V gene sequence: CDR1 DFQATT, CDR2 SNEGSKA (reference sequence).

This clonotype was found many times. This chain joins TRBV7-8 and TRBJ2-7; possibly TRBD2 for D (6 bases). CDR1 is SGHVS, CDR2 FQNEAQ, per germline. The CDR3 has 19 residues. The V end lost 1 base, the J end lost 6 bases, and 28 bases lay between the germline ends. The CDR3 sequence is CASSLVRLGLSVSAREQYF. In DNA form, the CDR3 reads TGTGCCAGCAGCTTAGTTAGACTAGGCCTTTCGGTTTCTGCCCGCGAGCAGTACTTC.

This clonotype was picked up many times. The chain recombines TRBV2 with TRBJ2-5; D call uncertain. Deletions cut 5 bases from V and 9 bases from J, with 10 bases between. CDR3 size: 11 residues. CDR1 and CDR2 from the germline V gene are SNHLY and FYNNEI. CDR3 residues: CASSPVKSQYF. CDR3 nucleotide sequence: TGTGCCAGCAGTCCTGTCAAATCCCAGTACTTC. The entire variable domain, with the rest obtained from reference TRBV2 and TRBJ2-5, is as follows: EPEVTQTPSHQVTQMGQEVILRCVPISNHLYFYWYRQILGQKVEFLVSFYNNEISEKSEIFDDQFSVERPDGSNFTLKIRSTKLEDSAMYFCASSPVKSQYFGPGTRLLVL.